These 3 T cell receptor beta chains were all obtained from the same sample, sequenced in a study of human CD8 memory T cell subsets. Researchers made TCR beta libraries via UMI-labeled 5' RACE. TCRdb re-analyzed the 5' RACE reads; it lists each CDR3 protein once, without DNA. The data show 6,000 to 9,500 distinct CDR3 sequences, and the top ten clones hold roughly 25%. The study classified TPEX cells as CCR7+ PD-1+ TIGIT+ early memory CD8+ T cells bearing exhausted-like traits. Sequenced material: CD8+ T cells from PBMCs. The receptor source for this set is a human donor in good health.

This rearrangement joins TRBV14 to TRBJ2-5; the TRBD1 assignment by TCRdb is unverifiable without DNA. Germline V gene lookup returns CDR1 SGHDN and CDR2 FVKESK. The CDR3 spans 13 residues. This CDR3 is CASRLGDRGTQYF.

The gene calls are TRBV9 and TRBJ2-1. CDR3 length equals 15 residues. Germline-derived CDR1 and CDR2 are SGDLS and YYNGEE. CDR3 region: CASSPGSFSPNEQFF.

The rearrangement uses TRBV25-1 and TRBJ1-3. This CDR3 has 15 residues. Germline loops: CDR1 MGHDK, CDR2 SYGVNS. CDR3 amino acids: CASSGQEIPGNTIYF.